Listed here are 20 T cell receptor beta chains from one sample, sequenced in a study of cytomegalovirus exposure and HLA in healthy donors. A multiplex PCR was run with 60 Vbeta primers and 13 Jbeta primers. Here immunoSEQ multiplex PCR was the method, and the copy in TCRdb shows in-frame clones only, minus some. The sample lists around 140,000 clones, 65% to 85% seen once, with 3.5% to 5% in the top ten. Sequences were obtained from PBMCs. Receptors originate from a male donor in good health and CMV-seronegative.

The chain is built from TRBV6-5 and TRBJ1-2; 8 positions agree with TRBD1. This CDR3 contains 14 residues. Per the germline V gene, CDR1 is MNHEY and CDR2 is SVGAGI. The junction had 3 bases not matched to a gene; V was cut back by 2 bases and J by 4 bases. CDR3 in DNA: TGTGCCAGCAGTTACACAGGACAGGGCTATGGCTACACCTTC. Translation gives CASSYTGQGYGYTF.

The chain is built from TRBV5-1 and TRBJ2-7, with TRBD1 as a possible D gene (6 bases). Germline CDR1 is SGHRS and CDR2 is YFSETQ. V shed 4 bases and J shed 6 bases, with 14 bases lying between them. The CDR3 is 13 residues long. This CDR3 is CASSVNSRGEQYF. The CDR3 coding sequence is TGCGCCAGCAGCGTGAACTCCAGGGGCGAGCAGTACTTC.

Here the CDR3 reads CASSITSGGAGETQYF. DNA for the CDR3: TGTGCCAGCAGTATAACTAGCGGGGGGGCGGGAGAGACCCAGTACTTC. V usage is TRBV28 and J usage is TRBJ2-5; 13 bases line up with TRBD2. This CDR3 contains 16 residues. CDR1 is MDHEN and CDR2 is SYDVKM in the germline V gene. The ends lost 5 bases at V and 4 bases at J; junction bases unmatched: 7. Full variable domain (remainder filled in from reference TRBV28 and TRBJ2-5): DVKVTQSSRYLVKRTGEKVFLECVQDMDHENMFWYRQDPGLGLRLIYFSYDVKMKEKGDIPEGYSVSREKKERFSLILESASTNQTSMYLCASSITSGGAGETQYFGPGTRLLVL.

The gene calls are TRBV2 and TRBJ2-2; 10 bases map to TRBD2. This CDR3 contains 16 residues. V shed 6 bases and J 5 bases; nucleotides not matched to a gene: 9. Germline CDR1 and CDR2: SNHLY and FYNNEI. The CDR3 spells CASRRPSGSETGELFF. DNA for the CDR3: TGTGCCAGCAGGCGTCCTAGCGGGAGTGAAACCGGGGAGCTGTTTTTT.

There are a few counts of this clone. The chain uses TRBV27 and TRBJ2-1, with 10 bases fitting TRBD2. The V and J ends lost 6 bases and 4 bases, in that order; junction bases with no gene match: 3. CDR1 is MNHEY and CDR2 is SMNVEV in the germline V gene (reference sequence). The CDR3 sequence is 14 residues long. The DNA for the CDR3 is TGTGCCAGCAGCCGGACTAGCGGATACAATGAGCAGTTCTTC. Protein sequence: CASSRTSGYNEQFF.

The gene calls are TRBV7-9 and TRBJ1-1; TRBD1 agrees at 8 bases. Germline V CDR1 and CDR2: SEHNR, FQNEAQ (reference sequence). The V gene end was trimmed by 7 bases and the J gene end by 4 bases; junction bases not matched to a gene: 5. The CDR3 spans 13 residues. The chain's CDR3 is CASIRGLGTEAFF. The CDR3 DNA is TGTGCCAGCATCAGGGGGCTGGGCACTGAAGCTTTCTTT. The full variable domain, completed using reference TRBV7-9 and TRBJ1-1, is DTGVSQNPRHKITKRGQNVTFRCDPISEHNRLYWYRQTLGQGPEFLTYFQNEAQLEKSRLLSDRFSAERPKGSFSTLEIQRTEQGDSAMYLCASIRGLGTEAFFGQGTRLTVV.

This rearrangement joins TRBV6-5 to TRBJ1-5, with D uncertain. CDR3 length: 15 residues. V lost 2 bases and J lost 4, with 12 bases in between. Per germline, CDR1 MNHEY and CDR2 SVGAGI. Written as DNA, the CDR3 is TGTGCCAGCAGTTACCTACCCCGCGGGAATCAGCCCCAGCATTTT. Translating it yields CASSYLPRGNQPQHF.

This clone showed up just a few times. CDR3 sequence reads: CASSDSGQGEQYF. The CDR3 bases are TGTGCCAGCAGTGACTCGGGACAGGGCGAGCAGTACTTC. The chain employs TRBV6-4 and TRBJ2-7; 9 bases line up with TRBD1. This CDR3 is 13 amino acids long. CDR1 is MRHNA, CDR2 SNTAGT, per germline. V was pared by 0 bases and J by 6 bases, with 0 bases of the junction left unmatched.

The rearrangement uses TRBV5-1 and TRBJ1-1, with TRBD1 as a possible D gene (5 bases). The germline gives CDR1 SGHRS, CDR2 YFSETQ. The CDR3 consists of 14 residues. Deletions cut 4 bases from V and 2 bases from J, with 12 bases between. CDR3 DNA sequence: TGCGCCAGCAGCCCCGGGGGGGGTAACACTGAAGCTTTCTTT. It encodes CASSPGGGNTEAFF.

The V and J genes are TRBV19 and TRBJ1-5; 7 bases line up with TRBD1. The CDR3 runs to 14 residues. Losses at the gene ends were 6 bases for V and 3 bases for J; bases not matched to a gene: 5. From germline, CDR1 is LNHDA and CDR2 SQIVND (reference sequence). The CDR3 sequence is CASRLGTDNQPQHF. The DNA of the CDR3 is TGTGCCAGTAGACTCGGGACAGACAATCAGCCCCAGCATTTT.

Written as DNA, the CDR3 is TGTGCCAGCAGTTACGACAGGGCCGAGCAGTACTTC. As protein: CASSYDRAEQYF. J is TRBJ2-7 and V is TRBV6-5, with 7 nucleotides matching TRBD1. The germline V gene has CDR1 MNHEY and CDR2 SVGAGI. Unmatched junction bases numbered 1, after V lost 2 bases and J lost 6 bases. The CDR3 covers 12 residues.

This clone appeared a few times. V is TRBV29-1 and J is TRBJ2-7, with D hard to call. This CDR3 spans 13 amino acids. Germline V lookup: CDR1 SQVTM, CDR2 ANQGSEA. V was trimmed by 4 bases and J by 1 base, leaving 11 bases between them. Written as DNA, the CDR3 is TGCAGCGTTGGGCCAGATCTTTCCTACGAGCAGTACTTC. Protein: CSVGPDLSYEQYF.

The CDR3 coding sequence is TGTGCCAGCAGCTATCCAATCCCCGAGGATGAGCAGTTCTTC. Its translation: CASSYPIPEDEQFF. This chain uses TRBV7-2 with TRBJ2-1, with D uncertain. The V and J ends lost 4 bases and 8 bases respectively, with 15 bases between them. This CDR3 has 14 residues. Germline lookup yields CDR1 SGHTA and CDR2 FQGNSA.

This clone was seen more than once but under ten times. The V call is TRBV5-4, the J call TRBJ2-1, with D maybe TRBD1 (6 bases). Trimming took 5 bases from V and 13 from J, leaving 16 bases between them. The CDR3 is made up of 12 amino acids. Germline V gene sequence: CDR1 SGHNT, CDR2 YYREEE (reference sequence). As DNA, the CDR3 is TGTGCCAGCAGGGTCAGGGGTGGGGAACAGTTCTTC. Translating gives CASRVRGGEQFF.

The rearrangement links TRBV5-1 to TRBJ2-7, with D possibly TRBD2 on 6 matching bases. V gave up 4 bases and J gave up 5 bases, with 13 bases separating them. The CDR3 runs to 13 residues. Germline CDR1 reads SGHRS; CDR2 reads YFSETQ. The CDR3 DNA reads TGCGCCAGCAGCGTCGGCGGCGGGAACGAGCAGTACTTC. It translates to CASSVGGGNEQYF.

Only a few counts were recorded for this clone. The V call is TRBV11-2, the J call TRBJ2-3; TRBD1 matches at 7 bases. V lost 6 bases to trimming and J lost 4 bases; unmatched junction nucleotides: 7. Looked up from germline, CDR1 is SGHAT and CDR2 is FQNNGV. The CDR3 sequence is 14 residues long. The CDR3 DNA follows: TGTGCCAGCAGAACCGGGACAGAGCCAGATACGCAGTATTTT. Its protein product is CASRTGTEPDTQYF. Together with reference TRBV11-2 and TRBJ2-3, the CDR3 gives the full variable domain: EAGVAQSPRYKIIEKRQSVAFWCNPISGHATLYWYQQILGQGPKLLIQFQNNGVVDDSQLPKDRFSAERLKGVDSTLKIQPAKLEDSAVYLCASRTGTEPDTQYFGPGTRLTVL.

This clone was counted between two and nine times. This chain uses TRBV2 with TRBJ2-7; 12 nucleotides align to TRBD2. Germline CDR1 reads SNHLY; CDR2 reads FYNNEI. Trimming cost V 6 bases and J 1 base; bases outside gene matches: 1. The CDR3 sequence is 14 residues long. CDR3: CASRLAGGSYEQYF. In DNA, the CDR3 is TGTGCCAGCAGACTAGCGGGGGGATCCTACGAGCAGTACTTC.

The chain links TRBV11-2 to TRBJ2-1; 7 bases fit TRBD2. CDR3 length: 15 amino acids. J gave up 3 bases and V 3 bases, and 5 bases lay outside the gene matches. Germline CDR1 and CDR2: SGHAT and FQNNGV. The CDR3 DNA reads TGTGCCAGCAGCTTGAGGCGGGAGAACTACAATGAGCAGTTCTTC. Protein: CASSLRRENYNEQFF.

The V gene is TRBV7-3, the J gene TRBJ1-1; D call uncertain. Trimming shortened V by 4 bases and J by 0 bases, and 24 bases separated the two germline ends. The CDR3 sequence is 19 residues long. The germline CDR1 and CDR2 sequences are SGHTA and FQGTGA. CDR3 bases: TGTGCCAGCAGCTCTACCGCCGGGAGTTTCAGATGTATGAACACTGAAGCTTTCTTT. It is translated as CASSSTAGSFRCMNTEAFF.

The CDR3 region is CASSPTATGELFF. The CDR3 region has the DNA TGTGCCAGCAGCCCTACCGCAACCGGGGAGCTGTTTTTT. This chain connects TRBV7-3 to TRBJ2-2; D uncertain. Per germline, CDR1 SGHTA and CDR2 FQGTGA. V was trimmed by 5 bases and J by 5 bases, leaving 9 bases between them. The CDR3 is 13 residues long.